This TCR beta chain is from a study of blood T cell repertoires in COVID-19. Study details: Samples came from the United States, Italy and Spain, spanning acute and convalescent COVID-19. T cells, B-cell-depleted T cells, or PBMCs provided the cDNA or gDNA that served as material.

Authors' data handling: Reference gene primer amplification gave nucleated cell count estimates. The assay was immunoSEQ multiplex PCR, and TCRdb's table has in-frame clones only and misses some. V and J calls and clone size are given by that table; D and trimming were obtained from the DNA. The data hold fewer than 90,000 clones, with 70% to 90% observed a single time. CDR3 size: 18 residues. Losses at the gene ends were 2 bases for V and 1 base for J; bases not matched to a gene: 12. Germline CDR1 and CDR2: SEHNR and FQNEAQ (reference sequence). This clone was counted once. The sequence was obtained from a woman over 75 with active COVID-19. The genes are TRBV7-9 and TRBJ2-3, with 7 bases matching TRBD2. Sequencing was performed on peripheral blood. The CDR3 DNA reads TGTGCCAGCAGCTTACTGGGAGGGAGCGGGACCCGCACAGATACGCAGTATTTT. Its protein is CASSLLGGSGTRTDTQYF.